A selection of T cell receptor beta chains follows, all from one sample in a study of T cell changes during pregnancy in multiple sclerosis. TCRdb's table, derived via immunoSEQ multiplex PCR, lists solely in-frame clones and lacks some. The table has about 72,000 clones, about nine tenths seen once; the top ten hold around 0.75%. The sample was peripheral blood, taken in the third trimester of pregnancy. The receptors derive from a female donor in good health, enrolled as a control in a pregnancy study. The CDR3 runs from the conserved cysteine through the conserved F or W. Fields, in order: V gene, J gene, clone size, D gene, CDR3 protein, CDR3 DNA. The D gene is left open where the match is weak. Rows give clone size only sometimes, using once, few, many, or a class for an expanded clone.

TRBV27	TRBJ2-1	-	TRBD1	CASSSGTGGNEQFF	TGTGCCAGCAGTTCCGGGACAGGGGGCAATGAGCAGTTCTTC
TRBV20-1	TRBJ2-5	-	-	CSELAAETQYF	TGCAGTGAATTAGCTGCGGAGACCCAGTACTTC
TRBV18	TRBJ1-1	-	TRBD1	CASSPQGVNAEAFF	TGTGCCAGCTCACCTCAGGGGGTAAACGCTGAAGCTTTCTTT
TRBV20-1	TRBJ2-1	-	-	CSARLDPTPFF	TGCAGTGCTAGACTAGACCCAACCCCGTTCTTC
TRBV5-1	TRBJ1-6	-	TRBD1	CASSAGDRGSPLHF	TGCGCCAGCAGCGCCGGGGACAGGGGATCACCCCTCCACTTT
TRBV18	TRBJ2-3	-	TRBD1	CASSPGEGATDTQYF	TGTGCCAGCTCACCGGGTGAGGGGGCGACGGATACGCAGTATTTT
TRBV7-2	TRBJ2-7	-	-	CASSGQGFSEQYF	TGTGCCAGCTCTGGCCAGGGTTTTTCCGAGCAGTACTTC
TRBV7-2	TRBJ2-7	-	TRBD1	CASSLEGQIAYEQYF	TGTGCCAGCAGCTTAGAGGGACAGATAGCCTACGAGCAGTACTTC
TRBV2	TRBJ1-6	-	-	CASKEVRNSPLHF	TGTGCCAGCAAGGAGGTTCGAAATTCACCCCTCCACTTT
TRBV21-1	TRBJ1-4	-	-	CASSKGQTNEKLFF	TGTGCCAGCAGCAAAGGACAAACTAATGAAAAACTGTTTTTT
TRBV30	TRBJ1-1	-	-	CAWSQGITEAFF	TGTGCCTGGTCTCAGGGCATCACTGAAGCTTTCTTT
TRBV19	TRBJ1-2	-	TRBD1	CASSPPPGQLTNYGYTF	TGTGCCAGTAGTCCTCCTCCGGGACAGTTGACTAACTATGGCTACACCTTC
TRBV28	TRBJ1-5	-	TRBD1	CASRDRGLDNQPQHF	TGTGCCAGCAGAGACAGGGGGCTTGACAATCAGCCCCAGCATTTT
TRBV14	TRBJ2-1	-	-	CASSLVGSIYNEQFF	TGTGCCAGCAGCCTTGTCGGGAGTATCTACAATGAGCAGTTCTTC
TRBV19	TRBJ2-7	once	TRBD2	CASSILAGTSGSEQYF	TGTGCCAGTAGTATACTAGCCGGGACTAGCGGGAGCGAGCAGTACTTC
TRBV5-1	TRBJ1-6	-	-	CASSLTTGTDSPLHF	TGCGCCAGCAGCTTGACCACAGGGACGGATTCACCCCTCCACTTT
TRBV5-1	TRBJ1-2	-	-	CASTMDTGYGYTF	TGCGCCAGCACAATGGACACCGGCTATGGCTACACCTTC
TRBV7-6	TRBJ2-1	-	-	CASSQTDSYNEQFF	TGTGCCAGCAGCCAGACGGACAGCTACAATGAGCAGTTCTTC
TRBV5-1	TRBJ2-3	once	-	CASRTTDTQYF	TGCGCCAGCAGGACTACAGATACGCAGTATTTT
TRBV6-5	TRBJ2-2	few	-	CASRGRGAAGELFF	TGTGCCAGCAGGGGACGGGGGGCGGCCGGGGAGCTGTTTTTT
TRBV7-9	TRBJ1-6	-	TRBD1	CASSLVTGGSPLHF	TGTGCCAGCAGCTTAGTAACAGGGGGTTCACCCCTCCACTTT
TRBV5-1	TRBJ1-1	-	-	CASSFRDFNTEAFF	TGCGCCAGCAGCTTCCGGGACTTCAACACTGAAGCTTTCTTT
TRBV2	TRBJ1-4	-	-	CASSSTGQREKLFF	TGTGCCAGCAGTTCGACCGGACAGCGTGAAAAACTGTTTTTT
TRBV18	TRBJ2-5	-	-	CASSEGRDGTQYF	TGTGCCAGCTCTGAAGGCAGGGATGGGACCCAGTACTTC
TRBV29-1	TRBJ2-5	-	-	CSVPGMGGRETQYF	TGCAGCGTCCCCGGGATGGGGGGACGGGAGACCCAGTACTTC
TRBV6-6	TRBJ1-3	-	TRBD1	CASSDRVAAFGNTIYF	TGTGCCAGCAGCGACAGGGTTGCGGCTTTTGGAAACACCATATATTTT
TRBV4-1	TRBJ2-2	-	-	CASSQEGLIAGELFF	TGCGCCAGCAGCCAAGAAGGACTTATTGCCGGGGAGCTGTTTTTT
TRBV5-1	TRBJ2-5	-	TRBD2	CASSFSGAGALLETQYF	TGCGCCAGCAGCTTCTCAGGAGCGGGGGCCCTTCTCGAGACCCAGTACTTC
TRBV4-2	TRBJ2-5	-	TRBD2	CASSQDPAGAETQYF	TGTGCCAGCAGCCAAGATCCCGCGGGAGCAGAGACCCAGTACTTC
TRBV5-1	TRBJ2-7	-	TRBD1	CASSSPGQGYSYEQYF	TGCGCCAGCAGCTCCCCTGGACAGGGCTACTCCTACGAGCAGTACTTC
TRBV28	TRBJ1-1	-	TRBD1	CASSDYPLMTGGDTEAFF	TGTGCCAGCAGTGATTATCCCCTTATGACAGGGGGTGACACTGAAGCTTTCTTT
TRBV9	TRBJ1-1	-	TRBD1	CASSARDRGLATEAFF	TGTGCCAGCAGCGCCCGGGACAGGGGGCTAGCAACTGAAGCTTTCTTT
TRBV6-5	TRBJ1-5	-	-	CASSYSAGDQPQHF	TGTGCCAGCAGTTACTCGGCAGGGGATCAGCCCCAGCATTTT
TRBV25-1	TRBJ1-2	-	-	CASSAAGGGGGYTF	TGTGCCAGCAGTGCAGCCGGGGGGGGTGGTGGCTACACCTTC
TRBV28	TRBJ2-7	once	-	CASSLGLTYSYEQYF	TGTGCCAGCAGTTTGGGCCTAACCTACTCCTACGAGCAGTACTTC
TRBV28	TRBJ2-7	-	TRBD2	CASRASGYSYEQYF	TGTGCCAGCAGGGCTAGCGGGTACTCCTACGAGCAGTACTTC
TRBV4-2	TRBJ2-3	-	TRBD1	CASSQRHNRNRGWADTQYF	TGTGCCAGCAGCCAACGCCACAATAGAAACAGGGGGTGGGCAGATACGCAGTATTTT
TRBV14	TRBJ2-7	-	-	CASSQSFREQYF	TGTGCCAGCAGCCAATCTTTCAGGGAGCAGTACTTC
TRBV6-4	TRBJ1-1	-	TRBD1	CASNPFSGTGDGAFF	TGTGCCAGCAACCCTTTTTCCGGGACAGGGGATGGAGCTTTCTTT
TRBV6-4	TRBJ1-1	-	TRBD1	CASSHTNRGDTEAFF	TGTGCCAGCAGTCACACTAACAGGGGTGACACTGAAGCTTTCTTT
TRBV27	TRBJ1-2	-	-	CASSLSPTREAEEYGYTF	TGTGCCAGCAGTTTATCGCCAACCCGGGAAGCCGAAGAATATGGCTACACCTTC
TRBV15	TRBJ1-1	-	TRBD1	CATSSPLGQGPAEAFF	TGTGCCACCAGCAGCCCCCTGGGACAGGGGCCCGCTGAAGCTTTCTTT
TRBV5-1	TRBJ2-7	-	TRBD1	CASSNDRGSYEQYF	TGCGCCAGCAGCAATGACAGGGGGTCCTACGAGCAGTACTTC
TRBV28	TRBJ2-3	-	TRBD2	CASTKRPGTSGTSTDTQYF	TGTGCCAGCACCAAGCGCCCGGGGACTAGCGGGACTAGCACAGATACGCAGTATTTT
TRBV5-1	TRBJ1-1	-	TRBD1	CASSPGDSAEAFF	TGCGCCAGCAGCCCGGGGGACAGCGCTGAAGCTTTCTTT
TRBV19	TRBJ1-5	-	-	CASSRGGYQPQHF	TGTGCCAGTAGTAGGGGGGGCTATCAGCCCCAGCATTTT
TRBV9	TRBJ1-2	-	-	CASSFGQYYGYTF	TGTGCCAGCAGCTTCGGACAGTACTATGGCTACACCTTC
TRBV18	TRBJ2-7	-	TRBD1	CASSPTGGPYEQYF	TGTGCCAGCTCACCAACAGGGGGCCCCTACGAGCAGTACTTC